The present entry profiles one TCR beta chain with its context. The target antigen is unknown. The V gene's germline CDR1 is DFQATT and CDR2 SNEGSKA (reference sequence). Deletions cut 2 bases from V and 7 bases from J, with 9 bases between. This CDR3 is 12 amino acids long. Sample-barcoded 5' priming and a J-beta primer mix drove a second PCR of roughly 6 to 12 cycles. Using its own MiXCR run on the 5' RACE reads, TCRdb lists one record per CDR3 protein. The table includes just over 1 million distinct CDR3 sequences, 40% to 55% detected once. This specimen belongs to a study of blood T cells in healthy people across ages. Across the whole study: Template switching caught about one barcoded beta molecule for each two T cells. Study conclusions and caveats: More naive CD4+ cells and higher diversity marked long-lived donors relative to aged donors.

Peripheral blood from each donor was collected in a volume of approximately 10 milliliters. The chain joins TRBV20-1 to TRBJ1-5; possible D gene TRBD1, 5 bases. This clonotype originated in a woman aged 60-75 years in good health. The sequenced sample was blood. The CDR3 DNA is TGCAGTGCTAGACGTCCAGGGCAGCCCCAGCATTTT. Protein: CSARRPGQPQHF.